Below, 15 T cell receptor beta chains from the same sample are listed, as sequenced in a study of T-cell memory formation after mild COVID-19. TCRdb re-called the 5' RACE reads through MiXCR, storing one row per CDR3 protein. The sample holds some 300,000 distinct CDR3 sequences, roughly 19% seen once. Source material: PBMCs or a T cell subset sorted from them (not recorded which). These receptors originate from a man younger than 35 who had mild COVID-19 (a few samples of this study predate the infection). Cell type and time point are not known.

The V gene is TRBV5-1, the J gene TRBJ2-3; no definite D call. Trimming removed 5 bases at V and 5 bases at J, with 15 bases between. This CDR3 is built from 14 residues. Germline-derived CDR1 and CDR2 are SGHRS and YFSETQ. CDR3 protein: CASRDPERGDTQYF. The DNA for the CDR3 is TGCGCCAGCAGGGACCCGGAGAGAGGAGATACGCAGTATTTT.

The chain employs TRBV3-1 and TRBJ2-7, with D perhaps matching TRBD1 (5 bases). The CDR3 contains 15 residues. Germline values: CDR1 LGHDT, CDR2 YNNKEL (reference sequence). Trimming removed 4 bases at V and 2 bases at J, with 15 bases between. CDR3 loop: CASSRALTGTYEQYV. CDR3 DNA sequence: TGTGCCAGCAGCCGCGCCCTTACAGGAACCTACGAGCAGTACGTC.

The chain joins TRBV4-1 to TRBJ1-4; possibly TRBD1 for D (6 bases). Germline V lookup: CDR1 MGHRA, CDR2 YSYEKL. The V end was cut by 1 base, the J end by 5 bases, with 14 bases between. The CDR3 runs to 16 residues. CDR3 nucleotide sequence: TGCGCCAGCAGCCAAGCCGGACAGCTATTCAATGAAAAACTGTTTTTT. Its translation is CASSQAGQLFNEKLFF.

At least ten counts were recorded for this clonotype. The DNA is left out, because the CDR3 cannot be placed on it with certainty; the CDR3 is given as TCRdb lists it. J is TRBJ2-4 and V is TRBV5-4; the tabulated D call, TRBD1, remains unverified against the DNA. Per germline, CDR1 SGHNT and CDR2 YYREEE (reference sequence). With termini counted, the CDR3 has 14 amino acids. The CDR3 region is CASSFGPGENIQYF.

The gene calls are TRBV4-1 and TRBJ2-1; D is possibly TRBD1 (5 bases). Trimming stripped 2 bases from V and 0 bases from J, with 17 bases between. CDR3 length: 18 amino acids. CDR1 MGHRA and CDR2 YSYEKL come from the germline V gene. The CDR3 DNA reads TGCGCCAGCAGCCAACGCCCTATGGACATCCCCTCCTACAATGAGCAGTTCTTC. As protein: CASSQRPMDIPSYNEQFF.

The chain recombines TRBV6-6 with TRBJ2-2; D might be TRBD2 (6 bases). CDR1 is MNHNY, CDR2 SVGAGI, per germline (reference sequence). With 1 base removed from V and 2 bases from J, the gap between germline ends came to 11 bases. The CDR3 contains 16 residues. This CDR3 reads CASSYWRELNTGELFF. The CDR3 coding sequence is TGTGCCAGCAGTTACTGGCGGGAACTTAACACCGGGGAGCTGTTTTTT.

The chain carries TRBV2 and TRBJ2-7; 10 bases fit TRBD1. Germline CDR1 is SNHLY and CDR2 is FYNNEI. This CDR3 contains 14 residues. The V segment lost 8 bases and the J segment 5 bases; nucleotides outside the gene matches: 9. The CDR3 DNA follows: TGTGCCAGCCTGCCTGGACAGGGGGTCCACGAGCAGTACTTC. It codes for CASLPGQGVHEQYF.

The chain couples TRBV7-2 to TRBJ1-5, with TRBD1 as a possible D gene (5 bases). Trimming took 5 bases from V and 4 from J, leaving 9 bases between them. In germline, CDR1 is SGHTA, CDR2 FQGNSA. The CDR3 has 13 residues. The CDR3 region has the DNA TGTGCCAGCAGCCGGGACCCGAATCAGCCCCAGCATTTT. Protein: CASSRDPNQPQHF.

V and J are TRBV10-1 and TRBJ2-2; a possible D gene is TRBD1 (5 bases). Germline-derived CDR1 and CDR2 are WNHNN and SYGVQD (reference sequence). CDR3 length: 17 residues. Deletions cut 3 bases from V and 1 base from J, with 15 bases between. This CDR3 reads CASSESSGHLNTGELFF. In DNA form, the CDR3 reads TGCGCCAGCAGTGAAAGTTCAGGACACCTGAACACCGGGGAGCTGTTTTTT.

The rearrangement joins TRBV24-1 to TRBJ2-1; possible D gene TRBD2, 7 bases. The CDR3 runs 16 residues. Germline values: CDR1 KGHDR, CDR2 SFDVKD. V lost 0 bases to trimming and J lost 7 bases, with 15 bases between them. The CDR3 DNA follows: TGTGCCACCAGTGATTTGGGTGGGGGGGCCCGGAATGAGCAGTTCTTC. Amino acid sequence: CATSDLGGGARNEQFF.

This clonotype came up a few times. The V call is TRBV7-9, the J call TRBJ1-4; D is unresolved. Germline V gene data show CDR1 as SEHNR and CDR2 as FQNEAQ (reference sequence). Trimming left V 5 bases short and J 3 bases short, with 4 bases between. The CDR3 runs to 12 residues. The CDR3 sequence is CASSPPNEKLFF. As DNA, the CDR3 is TGTGCCAGCAGCCCCCCTAATGAAAAACTGTTTTTT.

This clonotype turned up a few times. The chain combines TRBV4-1 with TRBJ1-5, with TRBD1 matching 10 bases. With V trimmed by 3 bases and J by 4 bases, 9 bases remained unmatched. There are 17 residues in the CDR3. Germline V lookup: CDR1 MGHRA, CDR2 YSYEKL. The CDR3 DNA reads as TGCGCCAGCAGCCAGGGGGACAGGGGCTTGACTAATCAGCCCCAGCATTTT. Residues: CASSQGDRGLTNQPQHF.

This clonotype was counted a few times. V gene TRBV7-3 combines with J gene TRBJ2-1; either TRBD1 or TRBD2 may supply D (6 bases each). Germline CDR1 is SGHTA and CDR2 is FQGTGA. The CDR3 loop spans 16 amino acids. Trimming cost V 2 bases and J 4 bases, with 15 bases left between them. The CDR3 sequence: CASSLGGQGTYNEQFF. CDR3 nucleotide sequence: TGTGCCAGCAGCTTAGGAGGCCAGGGGACTTACAATGAGCAGTTCTTC.

This clonotype showed up many times. The rearrangement links TRBV12-3 or TRBV12-4 to TRBJ2-3; TRBD1 aligns across 7 bases. J gave up 0 bases and V 6 bases, and 15 bases lay outside the gene matches. There are 18 residues in the CDR3. DNA of the CDR3: TGTGCCAGCAGACAGGAAGAGGTCGGGACAGCTAGCACAGATACGCAGTATTTT. Protein product: CASRQEEVGTASTDTQYF.

There are a few counts of this clonotype. The rearrangement links TRBV6-5 to TRBJ2-5; D is unclear. Germline V CDR1 and CDR2: MNHEY, SVGAGI. Trimming took 4 bases from V and 1 from J, leaving 10 bases between them. The CDR3 covers 14 residues. CDR3 DNA: TGTGCCAGCAGTTTTGTTGGCTCCCAAGAGACCCAGTACTTC. Its protein product is CASSFVGSQETQYF.